This entry lists 6 T cell receptor beta chains sequenced from one sample in a study of T cells expressing NK-cell markers. With the 5' RACE reads reprocessed, TCRdb shows one record per CDR3 protein and no DNA. The sample's table shows 550,000 to 600,000 distinct CDR3 sequences. Sequencing input: blood T cells: a sorted CD56 or NKG2C T cell subset, CD4+ or CD8+ T cells, or bulk PBMC T cells (not recorded which). Receptors were obtained from a man between 18 and 35 years old in good health.

The gene calls are TRBV7-2 and TRBJ2-1; TCRdb's D call, TRBD2, is unchecked because there is no DNA. The germline V gene has CDR1 SGHTA and CDR2 FQGNSA. The CDR3 contains 21 residues. The CDR3 protein is CASSLARSWTSGKMGHNEQFF.

The chain links TRBV3-1 to TRBJ2-1; without DNA, the TCRdb call of TRBD1 cannot be checked. The length of the CDR3 is 14 residues. Germline V gene data show CDR1 as LGHDT and CDR2 as YNNKEL (reference sequence). The CDR3 sequence: CASSPGQLYNEQFF.

The chain links TRBV25-1 to TRBJ2-2; the D call of TRBD1 rests on TCRdb alone, since no DNA is present to check it. Germline-derived CDR1 and CDR2 are MGHDK and SYGVNS. CDR3 size: 14 residues. CDR3 sequence reads: CASRGLSNTGELFF.

The V gene is TRBV2, the J gene TRBJ2-1. This CDR3 comprises 13 residues. Germline V gives CDR1 SNHLY, CDR2 FYNNEI. The CDR3 protein is CASRTRLGNEQFF.

CDR3 in amino acids: CASSLAAGTESSYEQYF. The chain couples TRBV12-3 or TRBV12-4 to TRBJ2-7; TCRdb outputs TRBD2, but without DNA this stays unchecked. The CDR3 totals 17 residues.

The rearrangement links TRBV5-6 to TRBJ2-1. The CDR3 totals 13 residues. CDR1 and CDR2 from the germline V gene are SGHDT and YYEEEE. The CDR3 protein is CASSDRRRSEQFF. Together with reference TRBV5-6 and TRBJ2-1, the CDR3 gives the full variable domain: DAGVTQSPTHLIKTRGQQVTLRCSPKSGHDTVSWYQQALGQGPQFIFQYYEEEERQRGNFPDRFSGHQFPNYSSELNVNALLLGDSALYLCASSDRRRSEQFFGPGTRLTVL.